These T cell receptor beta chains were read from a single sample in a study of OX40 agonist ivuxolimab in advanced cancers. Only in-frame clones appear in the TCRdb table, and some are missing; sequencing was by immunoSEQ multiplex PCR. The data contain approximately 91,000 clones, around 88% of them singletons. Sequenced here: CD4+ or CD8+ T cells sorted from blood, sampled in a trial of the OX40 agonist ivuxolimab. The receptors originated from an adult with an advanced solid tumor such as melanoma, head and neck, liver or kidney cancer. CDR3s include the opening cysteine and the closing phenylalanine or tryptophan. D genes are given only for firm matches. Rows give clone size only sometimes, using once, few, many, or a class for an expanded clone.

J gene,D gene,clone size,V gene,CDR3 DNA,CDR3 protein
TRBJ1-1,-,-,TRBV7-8,TGTGCCAGCAGCTTAGGGTATGGGAACACTGAAGCTTTCTTT,CASSLGYGNTEAFF
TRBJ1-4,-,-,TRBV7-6,TGTGCCAGCAGCTTAGATTGGTTTGAAAAACTGTTTTTT,CASSLDWFEKLFF
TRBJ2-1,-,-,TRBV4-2,TGTGCCAGCAGCCAAGACATATATTCGACTGAGGGAAATGAGCAGTTCTTC,CASSQDIYSTEGNEQFF
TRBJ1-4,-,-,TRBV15,TGTGCCACCAGCAGAGTTAATGAAAAACTGTTTTTT,CATSRVNEKLFF
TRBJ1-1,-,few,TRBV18,TGTGCCAGCTCACTCGCGGGGGGGGGCATGATGAACACTGAAGCTTTCTTT,CASSLAGGGMMNTEAFF
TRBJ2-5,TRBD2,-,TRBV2,TGTGCCAGCAGTGTGGGGACTAGTGGGGCTCAAGAGACCCAGTACTTC,CASSVGTSGAQETQYF
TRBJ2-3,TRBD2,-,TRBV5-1,TGCGCCAGCAGCCAGACTAGCGGGGCTAGCACAGATACGCAGTATTTT,CASSQTSGASTDTQYF
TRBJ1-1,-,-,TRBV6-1,TGTGCCAGCAGGTTCATGTCAGGGTCGGGGACTGAAGCTTTCTTT,CASRFMSGSGTEAFF
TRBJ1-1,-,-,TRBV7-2,TGTGCCAGCAGCTTAGTCTTGAGTGTTACTGAAGCTTTCTTT,CASSLVLSVTEAFF
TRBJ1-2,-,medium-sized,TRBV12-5,TGTGCTAGTGGTTCGCGGGAGAGGAACTATGGCTACACCTTC,CASGSRERNYGYTF
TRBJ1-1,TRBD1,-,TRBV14,TGTGCCAGCAGCCGACAGGGGAACACTGAAGCTTTCTTT,CASSRQGNTEAFF
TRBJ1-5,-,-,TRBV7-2,TGTGCCAGCAGCTTGCGGAGCCATAGCAATCAGCCCCAGCATTTT,CASSLRSHSNQPQHF
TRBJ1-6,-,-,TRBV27,TGTGCCAGCAGTTTATGGGTAGGGACGTCCTCACCCCTCCACTTT,CASSLWVGTSSPLHF
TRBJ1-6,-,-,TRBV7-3,TGTGCCAGCAGCTTACGAGGGAATTCACCCCTCCACTTT,CASSLRGNSPLHF
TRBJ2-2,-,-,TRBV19,TGTGCCAGTAGTATAGTCTCAGGGACTTACACCGGGGAGCTGTTTTTT,CASSIVSGTYTGELFF
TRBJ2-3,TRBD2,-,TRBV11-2,TGTGCCAGCAGCCATGCAGCGGGGGGGCCCGCAGATACGCAGTATTTT,CASSHAAGGPADTQYF
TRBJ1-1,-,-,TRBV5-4,TGTGCCAGCAGCTCCGATCCGAAGGGCGTGAACACTGAAGCTTTCTTT,CASSSDPKGVNTEAFF
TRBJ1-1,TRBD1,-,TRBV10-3,TGTGCCATCAGTGACGCAGGGGGCGACACTGAAGCTTTCTTT,CAISDAGGDTEAFF
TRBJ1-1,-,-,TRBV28,TGTGCCAGCATCCCGGGACCCACGAACACTGAAGCTTTCTTT,CASIPGPTNTEAFF
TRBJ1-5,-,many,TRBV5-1,TGCGCCAGCAGACCGGGAAATGGCAATCAGCCCCAGCATTTT,CASRPGNGNQPQHF
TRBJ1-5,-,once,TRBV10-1,TGCGCCAGCAGTGACGGTAGCAATCAGCCCCAGCATTTT,CASSDGSNQPQHF
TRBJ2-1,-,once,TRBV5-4,TGTGCCAGCAGCCTCGCGAGTGAGCAGTTCTTC,CASSLASEQFF
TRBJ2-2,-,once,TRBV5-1,TGCGCCAGCAGCTTGGATGGGCCTAGCCAGGGCGGGGAGCTGTTTTTT,CASSLDGPSQGGELFF